This TCR beta chain was identified during a study of lymphopenia after photon versus proton radiotherapy. Findings and caveats of the study: Larger post-nadir TCR diversity loss correlated inversely with survival in deceased patients.

In regard to this clone: Its target is not known.

Germline CDR1 reads LNHDA; CDR2 reads SQIVND (reference sequence). Trimming shortened V by 4 bases and J by 4 bases, and 13 bases separated the two germline ends. The CDR3 has 15 amino acids. The assay was immunoSEQ multiplex PCR, and TCRdb's table has in-frame clones only and misses some. The sample includes about 45,000 clones, approximately 85% seen only once; the top ten take over 2%. The rearrangement joins TRBV19 to TRBJ2-2, with TRBD2 as a possible D gene (6 bases). This TCR came from a man between 40 and 49 years old with gastric cancer. The sample in question was peripheral blood, obtained from a patient treated with photon-based radiotherapy. The CDR3 sequence: CASSSGVGSTGELFF. The CDR3 DNA follows: TGTGCCAGTAGTAGCGGGGTGGGGAGCACCGGGGAGCTGTTTTTT. Together with reference TRBV19 and TRBJ2-2, the CDR3 gives the full variable domain: DGGITQSPKYLFRKEGQNVTLSCEQNLNHDAMYWYRQDPGQGLRLIYYSQIVNDFQKGDIAEGYSVSREKKESFPLTVTSAQKNPTAFYLCASSSGVGSTGELFFGEGSRLTVL.